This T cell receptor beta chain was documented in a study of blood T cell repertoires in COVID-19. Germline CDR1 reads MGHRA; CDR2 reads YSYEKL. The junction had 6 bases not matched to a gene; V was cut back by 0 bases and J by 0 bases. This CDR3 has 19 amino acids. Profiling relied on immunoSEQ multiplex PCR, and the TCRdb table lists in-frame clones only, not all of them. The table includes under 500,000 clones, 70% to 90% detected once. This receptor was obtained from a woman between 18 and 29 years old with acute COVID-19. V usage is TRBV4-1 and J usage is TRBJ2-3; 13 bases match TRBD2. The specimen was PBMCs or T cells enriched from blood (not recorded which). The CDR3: CASSQEGLAGRLSTDTQYF. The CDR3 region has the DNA TGCGCCAGCAGCCAAGAGGGACTAGCGGGACGATTAAGCACAGATACGCAGTATTTT.